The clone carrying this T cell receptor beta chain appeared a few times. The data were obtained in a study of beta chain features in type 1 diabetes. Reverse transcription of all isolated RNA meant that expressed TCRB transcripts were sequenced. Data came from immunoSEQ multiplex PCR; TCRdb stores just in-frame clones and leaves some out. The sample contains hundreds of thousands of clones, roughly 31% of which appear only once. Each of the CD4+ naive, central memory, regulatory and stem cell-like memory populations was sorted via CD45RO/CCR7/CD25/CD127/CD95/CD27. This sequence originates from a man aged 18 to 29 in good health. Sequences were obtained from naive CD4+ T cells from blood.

The CDR3 protein is CASSPPGLGGANVLTF. In nucleotides, the CDR3 is TGTGCCAGCAGTCCTCCGGGACTAGGCGGGGCCAACGTCCTGACTTTC. The rearrangement joins TRBV4-2 to TRBJ2-6, with 8 bases lining up with TRBD2. Trimming took 6 bases from V and 4 from J; bases not matched to a gene: 8. This CDR3 spans 16 amino acids. Looked up from germline, CDR1 is LGHNA and CDR2 is YNFKEQ.